This TCR beta chain was observed in a study of shared T cell receptors in the human thymus. The length of the CDR3 is 19 residues. This clone was recorded once. Here immunoSEQ multiplex PCR was the method, and the copy in TCRdb shows in-frame clones only, minus some. The sample has about 380,000 clones, approximately 95% seen once; the top ten hold roughly 0.02%. Input material: thymocytes. The gene calls are TRBV21-1 and TRBJ2-2. TRBV21-1 is classified as a pseudogene. This TCR was sampled from a human donor. CDR3 DNA sequence: TGTGCCAGCAGCAAATTTTCGGATAACGGTACATCGAACACCGGGGAGCTGTTTTTT. This codes for CASSKFSDNGTSNTGELFF.